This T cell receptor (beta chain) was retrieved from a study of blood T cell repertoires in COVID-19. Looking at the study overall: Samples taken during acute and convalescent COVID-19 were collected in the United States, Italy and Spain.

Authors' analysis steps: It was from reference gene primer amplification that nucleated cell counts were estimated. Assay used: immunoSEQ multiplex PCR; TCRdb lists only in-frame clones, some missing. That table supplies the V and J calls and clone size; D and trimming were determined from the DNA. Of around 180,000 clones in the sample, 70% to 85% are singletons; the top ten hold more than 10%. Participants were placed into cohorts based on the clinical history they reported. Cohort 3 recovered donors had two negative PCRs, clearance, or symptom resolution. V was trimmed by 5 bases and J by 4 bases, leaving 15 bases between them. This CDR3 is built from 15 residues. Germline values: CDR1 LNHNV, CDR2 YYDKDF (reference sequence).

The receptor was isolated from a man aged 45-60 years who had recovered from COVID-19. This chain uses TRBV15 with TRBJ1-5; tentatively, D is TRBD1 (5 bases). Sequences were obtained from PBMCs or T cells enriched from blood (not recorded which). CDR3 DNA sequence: TGTGCCACCAGCGCCCGGACACTCGAAAATCAGCCCCAGCATTTT. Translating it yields CATSARTLENQPQHF.